This record covers a single T cell receptor (beta chain). Its antigen is still unknown. The CDR3 is made up of 15 amino acids. Germline V gene data show CDR1 as SGHTS and CDR2 as YDEGEE. Trimming shortened V by 4 bases and J by 0 bases, and 11 bases separated the two germline ends. These data come from a study of T cell responses to AZD1222 COVID-19 vaccine. Study-wide points: Compared with day 0, the breadth and depth of the Spike-specific TCR repertoire rose significantly after two doses of AZD1222. The peak T cell response came first, and repertoires were sampled only after it. Vaccine-related CD4 TCRs covered spike, predominating at 160-218 and 743-854. Clonal diversity was possibly underestimated; the donors were predominantly white British and more often female.

Here immunoSEQ multiplex PCR was the method, and the copy in TCRdb shows in-frame clones only, minus some. The sample holds some 170,000 clones; 85% to 95% are singletons and the top ten take around 0.96%. The J gene is TRBJ2-1, the V gene TRBV5-8; D assignment may be TRBD1 or TRBD2 (5 bases each). This TCR came from an adult in good health. Source: peripheral blood, taken on day 0 of AZD1222 vaccination. The CDR3 nucleotides are TGTGCCAGCAGCACCGGGACGTACTCCTACAATGAGCAGTTCTTC. Its translation is CASSTGTYSYNEQFF.